This T cell receptor beta chain is from a study of shared clonotypes between healthy human individuals. Positively selected for CCR7, the CD45RO-negative cells used as naive CD8 cells excluded terminally differentiated effector memory CD45RA+ cells. Clones were read by immunoSEQ multiplex PCR, and TCRdb kept only the in-frame ones, dropping some. In the table there are around 700,000 clones, about 90% of which are singletons. The CDR3 length is 14 residues. Trimming left V 0 bases short and J 4 bases short, with 8 bases between. Germline V gene data show CDR1 as SGHDT and CDR2 as YYEEEE. The TCR was taken from a man aged 25 to 40 in good health. This chain links TRBV5-6 with TRBJ2-1; D is undetermined. Sequencing was carried out using naive CD8+ T cells sorted from blood. CDR3 residues: CASSLAIQYNEQFF. The CDR3 DNA follows: TGTGCCAGCAGCTTGGCCATCCAGTACAATGAGCAGTTCTTC.